This note documents a single T cell receptor (beta chain) sequence. Its antigen is undetermined. These data belong to a study of cytomegalovirus exposure and HLA in healthy donors. Study observations and caveats: HLA restriction was apparent for most CMV-associated TCR beta chains in a later analysis. According to the study, 160 or so TCR beta chains were cytomegalovirus-associated. Among the CMV-associated chains, a few were confirmed in vitro as specific for CMV antigens. In a later analysis, TCR beta V- and J-gene trimming was associated with a missense DCLRE1C variant.

The ends lost 2 bases at V and 4 bases at J; junction bases unmatched: 4. Germline-derived CDR1 and CDR2 are SGHNT and YYREEE (reference sequence). The CDR3 runs to 16 residues. In the PCR, 60 Vbeta and 13 Jbeta primers were used. Sequenced by immunoSEQ multiplex PCR; TCRdb stores in-frame clones only, minus some. The table shows about 180,000 clones, with about 77% occurring only once. The sequence was collected from a woman between 25 and 40 years old in good health and CMV-seropositive. The sample consisted of PBMCs. The rearrangement joins TRBV5-4 to TRBJ2-3, with TRBD2 matching over 13 bases. The CDR3 bases are TGTGCCAGCAGCTTTCCACTAGCGGGGGGGCCAGATACGCAGTATTTT. Amino acids: CASSFPLAGGPDTQYF.